The clone carrying this T cell receptor (beta chain) has a handful of counts. Its antigen is as yet unknown. This sample is part of a study of T-cell reconstitution after alpha-beta-depleted transplantation in children. The germline gives CDR1 KGHSH, CDR2 LQKENI. The CDR3 consists of 16 residues. V gave up 3 bases and J gave up 1 base, with 15 bases separating them. Study outcomes and limitations: Reportedly, only several hundred clones from non-depleted graft cells drove alpha-beta T-cell counts at about two months.

Construction of the TCRbeta library involved unique molecular identifiers. MiXCR, applied by TCRdb to the PCR reads, yields one record per CDR3 protein. Among about 610,000 distinct CDR3 sequences, 27% were seen once, and the ten largest hold about 35%. The rearrangement uses TRBV18 and TRBJ1-1, with D perhaps TRBD1 (5 bases). The clonotype comes from a boy under three years old with Wiskott-Aldrich syndrome, due to receive a stem cell transplant. This specimen consisted of PBMCs, obtained before TCRalphabeta/CD19-depleted stem cell transplant. The CDR3 here is CASSPMGPGGNTEAFF. CDR3 DNA sequence: TGTGCCAGCTCACCCATGGGACCGGGAGGGAACACTGAAGCTTTCTTT.